Presented here are 25 T cell receptor beta chains from one specimen sequenced in a study of blood T cell repertoires in COVID-19. Some clones are missing from TCRdb's copy, which holds only in-frame ones; the method was immunoSEQ multiplex PCR. The sample consists of about 110,000 clones, less than 75% of them appearing once. The sample taken for sequencing was peripheral blood. The receptors originated from a woman aged 40-49 years with acute or convalescent COVID-19.

The V and J genes are TRBV9 and TRBJ1-3; 9 bases match TRBD1. The CDR3 is 15 residues long. Looked up from germline, CDR1 is SGDLS and CDR2 is YYNGEE. V gave up 2 bases and J gave up 6 bases; unmatched junction bases: 6. Written as DNA, the CDR3 is TGTGCCAGCAGCGTGGGACAGGGAGCGGAAAACACCATATATTTT. The encoded protein is CASSVGQGAENTIYF.

The rearrangement links TRBV19 to TRBJ2-5; maybe TRBD1 (5 bases). Germline V gene data show CDR1 as LNHDA and CDR2 as SQIVND (reference sequence). CDR3 length equals 13 residues. V lost 7 bases to trimming and J lost 4 bases, with 13 bases between them. The CDR3 here is CASNKGWGETQYF. The CDR3 DNA follows: TGTGCCAGTAATAAGGGGTGGGGAGAGACCCAGTACTTC.

In this sample, this clone turned up many times. This rearrangement joins TRBV2 to TRBJ2-1; the match to TRBD2 covers 9 bases. J gave up 7 bases and V 10 bases, and 8 bases lay outside the gene matches. Germline assignment: CDR1 SNHLY and CDR2 FYNNEI. This CDR3 contains 13 residues. CDR3 sequence (DNA): TGTGCCATACCGGGCGGGGGGGCGAATGAGCAGTTCTTC. Protein product: CAIPGGGANEQFF.

V is TRBV28 and J is TRBJ1-6, with 7 bases aligning to TRBD1. The trim removed 6 bases at V and 7 bases at J, leaving 6 bases unmatched. Germline CDR1 and CDR2: MDHEN and SYDVKM. This CDR3 is built from 14 residues. CDR3 DNA sequence: TGTGCCAGCAGCCTAACAGGGGAGAATTCACCCCTCCACTTT. It specifies CASSLTGENSPLHF.

The chain joins TRBV30 to TRBJ2-7, with 8 bases fitting TRBD2. In germline, CDR1 is GTSNPN, CDR2 SVGIG (reference sequence). The CDR3 is 16 residues long. Unmatched junction bases numbered 12, after V lost 1 base and J lost 4 bases. The CDR3, as DNA: TGTGCCTGGAGTGAGATACGAGCGGGGGCCCGGTACGAGCAGTACTTC. The encoded protein is CAWSEIRAGARYEQYF.

The chain uses TRBV3-1 (or the pseudogene TRBV3-2) and TRBJ2-2, with D possibly TRBD2 on 7 matching bases. CDR3 length equals 16 residues. CDR1 is LGHDT and CDR2 is YNNKEL in the germline V gene (reference sequence). Trimming cost V 1 base and J 5 bases, with 14 bases left between them. CDR3 in DNA: TGTGCCAGCAGCCAAGCGAGGGGGGGGATAACCGGGGAGCTGTTTTTT. Translating it yields CASSQARGGITGELFF.

This chain connects TRBV2 to TRBJ2-5, with TRBD1 matching over 8 bases. The CDR3 is made up of 13 amino acids. V shed 7 bases, J shed 4 bases, and the junction held 5 bases outside the gene matches. Per germline, CDR1 SNHLY and CDR2 FYNNEI. CDR3 sequence reads: CASTGQGGETQYF. For the CDR3, the DNA is TGTGCCAGCACCGGACAGGGCGGAGAGACCCAGTACTTC.

This clone came up once. This chain links TRBV7-3 with TRBJ2-1; 12 bases map to TRBD1. The V gene end was trimmed by 6 bases and the J gene end by 4 bases; junction bases not matched to a gene: 7. There are 16 residues in the CDR3. Germline-derived CDR1 and CDR2 are SGHTA and FQGTGA. The CDR3 reads CASSSGTGGLYNEQFF. The CDR3 nucleotides read TGTGCCAGCAGTTCGGGGACAGGGGGCCTTTACAATGAGCAGTTCTTC.

The chain recombines TRBV10-3 with TRBJ2-7; TRBD1 aligns across 7 bases. The CDR3 is 14 amino acids. CDR1 is ENHRY, CDR2 SYGVKD, per germline. The J segment lost 3 bases and the V segment lost 3 bases, leaving 5 bases of the junction unmatched. CDR3 loop: CAISDRTGNYEQYF. CDR3 sequence (DNA): TGTGCCATCAGTGATAGGACAGGAAACTACGAGCAGTACTTC.

There are a few counts of this clone. The chain carries TRBV12-3 or TRBV12-4 and TRBJ1-2, with unresolved D. Trimming pared 2 bases from V and 8 bases from J, leaving 12 bases between. The CDR3 loop spans 13 amino acids. Written as DNA, the CDR3 is TGTGCCAGCAGTTTACAGGATTCTGACGGCTACACCTTC. This encodes CASSLQDSDGYTF.

This clone was counted a few times. This chain uses TRBV7-2 with TRBJ2-3, with 11 nucleotides matching TRBD2. The CDR3 contains 14 residues. Germline V gene sequence: CDR1 SGHTA, CDR2 FQGNSA. With V trimmed by 8 bases and J by 8 bases, 9 bases remained unmatched. The CDR3 nucleotides are TGTGCCAGCCTGGAACTAGCGGGGGAGGGTACGCAGTATTTT. Encoded protein: CASLELAGEGTQYF.

V usage is TRBV6-6 and J usage is TRBJ2-3; tentatively, D is TRBD2 (5 bases). The CDR3 totals 11 residues. V was pared by 8 bases and J by 8 bases, with 11 bases between. Germline-derived CDR1 and CDR2 are MNHNY and SVGAGI (reference sequence). CDR3 sequence: CASDLEGTQYF. CDR3 sequence (DNA): TGTGCCAGCGACCTTGAGGGTACGCAGTATTTT.

This rearrangement joins TRBV12-3 or TRBV12-4 to TRBJ2-5, with 7 bases lining up with TRBD1. Losses at the gene ends were 5 bases for V and 2 bases for J; bases not matched to a gene: 2. The CDR3 extends over 13 amino acids. CDR3 protein: CASSRDRQETQYF. The CDR3, as DNA: TGTGCCAGCAGTCGGGACAGACAAGAGACCCAGTACTTC.

The chain joins TRBV3-1 (or the pseudogene TRBV3-2) to TRBJ2-3, with 9 bases lining up with TRBD1. CDR1 is LGHDT, CDR2 YNNKEL, per germline (reference sequence). The CDR3 sequence is 15 residues long. The V segment lost 1 base and the J segment 3 bases; nucleotides outside the gene matches: 2. Here the CDR3 reads CASSQGQGETDTQYF. The DNA of the CDR3 is TGTGCCAGCAGCCAAGGACAGGGGGAGACAGATACGCAGTATTTT.

The sample holds a few counts of this clone. The J gene is TRBJ1-1, the V gene TRBV6-5, with 7 positions matching TRBD1. V shed 8 bases, J shed 3 bases, and the junction held 12 bases outside the gene matches. CDR3 length: 15 residues. CDR1 is MNHEY and CDR2 is SVGAGI in the germline V gene. CDR3 amino acids: CASERSPTGDTEAFF. The CDR3 DNA sequence: TGTGCCAGCGAACGAAGCCCCACAGGGGACACTGAAGCTTTCTTT.

The chain links TRBV19 to TRBJ1-6, with 7 bases identical to TRBD1. The CDR3 is 13 amino acids. Germline values: CDR1 LNHDA, CDR2 SQIVND (reference sequence). V lost 5 bases and J lost 7; bases outside the gene matches: 2. The CDR3 coding sequence is TGTGCCAGTAGTGCACAGGGGAATTCACCCCTCCACTTT. Translated, it gives CASSAQGNSPLHF.

The rearrangement uses TRBV28 and TRBJ2-6, with 9 nucleotides matching TRBD1. The length of the CDR3 is 15 residues. Per germline, CDR1 MDHEN and CDR2 SYDVKM. J gave up 0 bases and V 8 bases, and 2 bases lay outside the gene matches. Here the CDR3 DNA reads TGTGCCAGCGGGACAGGGAACTCTGGGGCCAACGTCCTGACTTTC. It specifies CASGTGNSGANVLTF. Supplemented by reference TRBV28 and TRBJ2-6, the full variable domain reads DVKVTQSSRYLVKRTGEKVFLECVQDMDHENMFWYRQDPGLGLRLIYFSYDVKMKEKGDIPEGYSVSREKKERFSLILESASTNQTSMYLCASGTGNSGANVLTFGAGSRLTVL.

The chain uses TRBV5-4 and TRBJ1-4, with D unresolved. The ends were cut back, 0 bases at V and 6 bases at J, with 9 bases in the middle. The length of the CDR3 is 14 residues. Germline V gene lookup returns CDR1 SGHNT and CDR2 YYREEE (reference sequence). CDR3 DNA: TGTGCCAGCAGCTTGGACAGCAGCTATGAAAAACTGTTTTTT. Residues: CASSLDSSYEKLFF.

The chain employs TRBV4-1 and TRBJ2-2; 10 nucleotides match TRBD2. This CDR3 has 17 amino acids. From germline, CDR1 is MGHRA and CDR2 YSYEKL. The V and J ends lost 1 base and 8 bases, in that order; junction bases with no gene match: 10. The CDR3 sequence is CASSQGAGGPFSGELFF. In DNA form, the CDR3 reads TGCGCCAGCAGCCAAGGAGCGGGGGGGCCTTTTTCTGGGGAGCTGTTTTTT.

This clone has at least ten counts. The chain links TRBV5-1 to TRBJ2-1; 9 nucleotides align to TRBD2. The CDR3 contains 17 residues. J was trimmed by 6 bases and V by 0 bases; bases with no gene match: 10. CDR1 is SGHRS, CDR2 YFSETQ, per germline. The CDR3 DNA reads as TGCGCCAGCAGCTTGGGAGCGGGGGGCTTGGAAACCAATGAGCAGTTCTTC. This sequence encodes CASSLGAGGLETNEQFF.

The rearrangement uses TRBV7-9 and TRBJ1-6; D is perhaps TRBD1 (5 bases). Germline V gene sequence: CDR1 SEHNR, CDR2 FQNEAQ (reference sequence). CDR3 length: 15 residues. Trimming shortened V by 1 base and J by 7 bases, and 11 bases separated the two germline ends. The CDR3 region is CASSLGGAENSPLHF. The CDR3 bases are TGTGCCAGCAGCTTAGGGGGCGCGGAAAATTCACCCCTCCACTTT.

This clone was detected only a few times. This rearrangement joins TRBV19 to TRBJ2-1, with 7 bases matching TRBD2. The J segment lost 9 bases and the V segment lost 1 base, leaving 9 bases of the junction unmatched. CDR1 and CDR2 (germline): LNHDA, SQIVND (reference sequence). The CDR3 has 15 residues. CDR3 sequence: CASSIVNRGGSEQFF. In DNA, the CDR3 is TGTGCCAGTAGTATAGTGAATCGGGGAGGGAGTGAGCAGTTCTTC.

The V call is TRBV7-2, the J call TRBJ1-5, with TRBD1 as a possible D gene (6 bases). Trimming removed 4 bases from V and 5 bases from J, with 9 bases in between. The CDR3 contains 13 residues. Looked up from germline, CDR1 is SGHTA and CDR2 is FQGNSA. In DNA, the CDR3 is TGTGCCAGCAGCTCATGGACAGATCAGCCCCAGCATTTT. Its translation is CASSSWTDQPQHF.

The V and J genes are TRBV4-1 and TRBJ1-6; the D gene is possibly TRBD1 (6 bases). V lost 1 base and J 7 bases, leaving 20 bases between the germline ends. Germline V gene sequence: CDR1 MGHRA, CDR2 YSYEKL. The CDR3 is 18 amino acids. CDR3 residues: CASSQGMSRGAYNSPLHF. The CDR3 nucleotides read TGCGCCAGCAGCCAAGGGATGAGCCGGGGGGCTTACAATTCACCCCTCCACTTT.

This rearrangement joins TRBV5-5 to TRBJ1-1; tentatively, D is TRBD1 (5 bases). Trimming shortened V by 7 bases and J by 2 bases, and 15 bases separated the two germline ends. Germline lookup yields CDR1 SGHKS and CDR2 YYEKEE (reference sequence). This CDR3 is 14 amino acids long. In DNA, the CDR3 is TGTGCCAGCGGAGAAGGAGGGGCCAACACTGAAGCTTTCTTT. As protein: CASGEGGANTEAFF.